Described below is a single T cell receptor beta chain sequence and its context. How the authors handled the data: The assay estimated nucleated cells by amplifying reference gene primers. Method: immunoSEQ multiplex PCR; TCRdb's copy keeps in-frame clones and lacks some. The V and J calls and clone size were taken over from that table, and D and trimming were inferred from the DNA. Here the sample spans about 130,000 clones, around 86% being singletons. The sample belongs to a study of blood T cell repertoires in COVID-19. Looking at the study overall: Acute-phase and convalescent COVID-19 samples originated in the United States, Italy and Spain. From T cells, B-cell-depleted T cells, or PBMCs came the material, which was cDNA or gDNA.

This CDR3 comprises 13 residues. Germline V gene data show CDR1 as SEHNR and CDR2 as FQNEAQ (reference sequence). Trimming took 3 bases from V and 6 from J; bases not matched to a gene: 4. Sequencing used peripheral blood. The chain is built from TRBV7-9 and TRBJ1-1, with 7 bases that match TRBD1. This clonotype originated in a woman aged 50 to 65 who had recovered from COVID-19. The CDR3 loop reads CASSLTTGAEAFF. The CDR3, as DNA: TGTGCCAGCAGCTTGACCACAGGGGCTGAAGCTTTCTTT.